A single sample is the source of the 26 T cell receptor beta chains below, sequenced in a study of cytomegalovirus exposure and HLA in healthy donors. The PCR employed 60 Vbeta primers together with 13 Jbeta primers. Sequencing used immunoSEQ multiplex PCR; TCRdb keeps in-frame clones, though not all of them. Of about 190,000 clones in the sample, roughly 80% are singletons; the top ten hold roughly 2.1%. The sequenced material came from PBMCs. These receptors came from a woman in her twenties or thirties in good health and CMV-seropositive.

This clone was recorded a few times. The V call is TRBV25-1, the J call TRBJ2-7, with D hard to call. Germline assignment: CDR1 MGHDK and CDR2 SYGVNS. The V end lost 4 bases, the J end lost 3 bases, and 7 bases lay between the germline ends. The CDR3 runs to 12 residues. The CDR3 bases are TGTGCCAGCAGTGGGTACAGCTACGAGCAGTACTTC. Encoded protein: CASSGYSYEQYF.

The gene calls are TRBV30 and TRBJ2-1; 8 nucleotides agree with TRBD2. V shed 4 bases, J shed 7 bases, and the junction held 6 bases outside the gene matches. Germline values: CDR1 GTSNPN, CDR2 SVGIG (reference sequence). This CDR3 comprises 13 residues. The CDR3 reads CAWITGGENEQFF. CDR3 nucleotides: TGTGCCTGGATCACCGGGGGGGAGAATGAGCAGTTCTTC.

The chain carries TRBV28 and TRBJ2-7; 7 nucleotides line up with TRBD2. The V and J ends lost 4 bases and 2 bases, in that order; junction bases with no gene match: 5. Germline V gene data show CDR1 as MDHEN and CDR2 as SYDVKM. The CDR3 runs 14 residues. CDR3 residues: CASSSPGTTYEQYF. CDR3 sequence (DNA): TGTGCCAGCAGTTCCCCAGGGACTACCTACGAGCAGTACTTC.

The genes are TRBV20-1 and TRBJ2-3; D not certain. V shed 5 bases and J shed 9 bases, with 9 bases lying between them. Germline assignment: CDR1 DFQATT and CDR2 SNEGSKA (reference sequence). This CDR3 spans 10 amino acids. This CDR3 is CSAPEPTQYF. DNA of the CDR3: TGCAGTGCTCCGGAGCCGACGCAGTATTTT.

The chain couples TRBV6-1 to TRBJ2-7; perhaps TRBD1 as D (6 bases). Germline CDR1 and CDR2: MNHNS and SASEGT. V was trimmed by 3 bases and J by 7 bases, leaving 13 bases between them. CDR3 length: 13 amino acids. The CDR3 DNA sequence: TGTGCCAGCAGTGACAGGGACATTCAAGAGCAGTACTTC. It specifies CASSDRDIQEQYF.

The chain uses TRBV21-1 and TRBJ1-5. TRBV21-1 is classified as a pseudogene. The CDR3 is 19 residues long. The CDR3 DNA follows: TGTGCCAGCAGCCCGGGGGGGACATGCGCCGCGGATAGCAATCAGCCCCAGCATTTT. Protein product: CASSPGGTCAADSNQPQHF.

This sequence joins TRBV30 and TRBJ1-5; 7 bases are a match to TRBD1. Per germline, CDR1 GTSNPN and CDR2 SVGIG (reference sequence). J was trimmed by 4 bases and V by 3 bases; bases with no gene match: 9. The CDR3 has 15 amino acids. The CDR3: CAWSPGTAFNQPQHF. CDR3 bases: TGTGCCTGGAGCCCCGGGACAGCCTTTAATCAGCCCCAGCATTTT.

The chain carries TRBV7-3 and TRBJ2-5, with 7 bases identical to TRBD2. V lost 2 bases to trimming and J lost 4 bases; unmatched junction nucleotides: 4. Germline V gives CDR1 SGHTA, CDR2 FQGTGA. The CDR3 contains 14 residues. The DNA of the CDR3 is TGTGCCAGCAGCTTAGGAATAGCGGGAGAGACCCAGTACTTC. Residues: CASSLGIAGETQYF.

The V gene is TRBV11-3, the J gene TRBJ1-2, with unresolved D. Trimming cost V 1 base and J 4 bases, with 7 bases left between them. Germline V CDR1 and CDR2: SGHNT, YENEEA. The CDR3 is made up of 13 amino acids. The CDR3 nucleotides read TGTGCCAGCAGCTTAGGACTGGGCTATGGCTACACCTTC. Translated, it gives CASSLGLGYGYTF.

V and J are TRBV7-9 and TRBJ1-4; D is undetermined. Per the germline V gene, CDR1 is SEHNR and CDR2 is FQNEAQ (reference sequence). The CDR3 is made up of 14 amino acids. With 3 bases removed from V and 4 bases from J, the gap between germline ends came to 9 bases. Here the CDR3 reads CASSFPAVNEKLFF. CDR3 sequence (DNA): TGTGCCAGCAGCTTCCCCGCGGTTAATGAAAAACTGTTTTTT.

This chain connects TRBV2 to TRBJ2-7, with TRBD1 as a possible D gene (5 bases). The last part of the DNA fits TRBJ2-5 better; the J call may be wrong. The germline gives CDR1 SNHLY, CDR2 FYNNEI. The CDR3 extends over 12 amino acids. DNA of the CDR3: TGTGCCAGCAGTGGAACACAGGCGACCCAGTACTTC. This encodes CASSGTQATQYF.

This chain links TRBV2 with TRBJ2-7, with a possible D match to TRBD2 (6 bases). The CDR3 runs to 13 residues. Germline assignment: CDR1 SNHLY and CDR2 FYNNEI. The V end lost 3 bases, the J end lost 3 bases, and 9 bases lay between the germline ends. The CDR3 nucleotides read TGTGCCAGCAGTGAGGGGAGGTACTACGAGCAGTACTTC. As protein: CASSEGRYYEQYF. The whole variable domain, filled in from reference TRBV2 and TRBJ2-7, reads EPEVTQTPSHQVTQMGQEVILRCVPISNHLYFYWYRQILGQKVEFLVSFYNNEISEKSEIFDDQFSVERPDGSNFTLKIRSTKLEDSAMYFCASSEGRYYEQYFGPGTRLTVT.

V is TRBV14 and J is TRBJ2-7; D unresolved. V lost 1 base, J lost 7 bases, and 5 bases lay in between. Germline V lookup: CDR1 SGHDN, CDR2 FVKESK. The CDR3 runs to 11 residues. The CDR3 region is CASSQAREQYF. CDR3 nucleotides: TGTGCCAGCAGCCAAGCTCGGGAGCAGTACTTC.

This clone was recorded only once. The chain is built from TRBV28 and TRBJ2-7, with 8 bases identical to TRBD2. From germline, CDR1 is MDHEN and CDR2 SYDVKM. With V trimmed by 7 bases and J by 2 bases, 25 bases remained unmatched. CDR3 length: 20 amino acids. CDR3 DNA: TGTGCCAGCACAGTTTTCGCGGGGGGCGAAACGCGGGGATCCCCCTACGAGCAGTACTTC. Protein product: CASTVFAGGETRGSPYEQYF.

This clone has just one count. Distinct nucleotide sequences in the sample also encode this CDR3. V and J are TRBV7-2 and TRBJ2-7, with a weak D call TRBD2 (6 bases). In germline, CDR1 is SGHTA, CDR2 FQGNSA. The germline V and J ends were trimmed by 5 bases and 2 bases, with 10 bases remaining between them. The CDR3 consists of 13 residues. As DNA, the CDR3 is TGTGCCAGCAGCCGACGGGGGACCTACGAGCAGTACTTC. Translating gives CASSRRGTYEQYF.

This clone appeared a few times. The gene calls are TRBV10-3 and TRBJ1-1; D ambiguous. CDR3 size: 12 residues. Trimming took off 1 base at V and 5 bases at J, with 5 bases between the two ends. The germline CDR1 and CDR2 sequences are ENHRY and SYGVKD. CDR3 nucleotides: TGTGCCATCAGTGAGTACAATACTGAAGCTTTCTTT. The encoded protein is CAISEYNTEAFF.

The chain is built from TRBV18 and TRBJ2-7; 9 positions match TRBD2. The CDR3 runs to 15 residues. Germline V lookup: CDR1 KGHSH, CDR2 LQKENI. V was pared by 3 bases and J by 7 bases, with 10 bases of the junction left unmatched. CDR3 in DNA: TGTGCCAGCTCACCCTCCCTAGCGGGACACTTGGAGCAGTACTTC. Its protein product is CASSPSLAGHLEQYF. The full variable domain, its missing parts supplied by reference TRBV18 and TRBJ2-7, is NAGVMQNPRHLVRRRGQEARLRCSPMKGHSHVYWYRQLPEEGLKFMVYLQKENIIDESGMPKERFSAEFPKEGPSILRIQQVVRGDSAAYFCASSPSLAGHLEQYFGPGTRLTVT.

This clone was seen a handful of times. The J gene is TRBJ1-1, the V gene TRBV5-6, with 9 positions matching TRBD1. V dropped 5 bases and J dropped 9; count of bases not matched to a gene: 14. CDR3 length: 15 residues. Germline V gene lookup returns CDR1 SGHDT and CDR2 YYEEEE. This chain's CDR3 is CASSRDGTGRSQAFF. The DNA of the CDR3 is TGTGCCAGCAGTCGAGATGGGACAGGGCGATCCCAAGCTTTCTTT. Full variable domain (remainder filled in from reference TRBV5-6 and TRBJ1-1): DAGVTQSPTHLIKTRGQQVTLRCSPKSGHDTVSWYQQALGQGPQFIFQYYEEEERQRGNFPDRFSGHQFPNYSSELNVNALLLGDSALYLCASSRDGTGRSQAFFGQGTRLTVV.

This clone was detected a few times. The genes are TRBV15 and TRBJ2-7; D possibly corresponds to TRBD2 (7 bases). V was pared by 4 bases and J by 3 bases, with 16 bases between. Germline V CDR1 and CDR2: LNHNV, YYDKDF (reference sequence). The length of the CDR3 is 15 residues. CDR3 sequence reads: CATSKGGGLYYEQYF. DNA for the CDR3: TGTGCCACCAGCAAAGGGGGGGGTCTCTACTACGAGCAGTACTTC.

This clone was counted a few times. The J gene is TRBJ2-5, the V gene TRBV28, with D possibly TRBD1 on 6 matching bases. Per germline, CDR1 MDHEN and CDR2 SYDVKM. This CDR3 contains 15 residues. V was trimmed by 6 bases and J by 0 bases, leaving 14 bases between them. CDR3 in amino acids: CASRHRARDQETQYF. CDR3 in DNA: TGTGCCAGCAGGCACAGGGCCCGGGACCAAGAGACCCAGTACTTC.

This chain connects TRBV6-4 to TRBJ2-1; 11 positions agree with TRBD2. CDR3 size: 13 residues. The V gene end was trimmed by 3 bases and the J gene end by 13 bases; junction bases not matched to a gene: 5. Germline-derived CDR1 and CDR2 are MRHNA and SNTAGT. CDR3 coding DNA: TGTGCCAGCAGTGAAAGGCTAGCGGGGGGACAGTTCTTC. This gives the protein CASSERLAGGQFF.

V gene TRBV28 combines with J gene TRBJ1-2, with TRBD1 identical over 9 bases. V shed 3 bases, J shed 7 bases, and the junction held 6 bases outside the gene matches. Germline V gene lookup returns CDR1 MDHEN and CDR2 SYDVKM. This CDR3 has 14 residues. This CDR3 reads CASSFLGQGAGYTF. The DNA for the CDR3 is TGTGCCAGCAGTTTCTTGGGACAGGGTGCTGGCTACACCTTC.

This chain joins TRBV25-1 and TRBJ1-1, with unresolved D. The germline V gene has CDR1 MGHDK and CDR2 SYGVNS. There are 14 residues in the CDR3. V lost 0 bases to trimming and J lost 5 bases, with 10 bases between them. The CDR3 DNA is TGTGCCAGCAGTGAATACTTCTCGGGGACTGAAGCTTTCTTT. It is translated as CASSEYFSGTEAFF.

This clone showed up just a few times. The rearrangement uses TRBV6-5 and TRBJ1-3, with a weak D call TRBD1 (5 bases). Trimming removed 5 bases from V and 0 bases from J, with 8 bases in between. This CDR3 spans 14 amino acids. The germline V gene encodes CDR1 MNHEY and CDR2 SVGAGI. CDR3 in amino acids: CASSPGYSGNTIYF. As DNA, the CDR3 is TGTGCCAGCAGTCCAGGGTACTCTGGAAACACCATATATTTT.

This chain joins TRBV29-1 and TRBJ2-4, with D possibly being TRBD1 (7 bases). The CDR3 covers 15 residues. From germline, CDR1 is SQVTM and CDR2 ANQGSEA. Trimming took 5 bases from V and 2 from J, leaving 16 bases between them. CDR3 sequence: CSVSRGATSKNIQYF. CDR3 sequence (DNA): TGCAGCGTTTCCAGGGGGGCTACATCCAAAAACATTCAGTACTTC.

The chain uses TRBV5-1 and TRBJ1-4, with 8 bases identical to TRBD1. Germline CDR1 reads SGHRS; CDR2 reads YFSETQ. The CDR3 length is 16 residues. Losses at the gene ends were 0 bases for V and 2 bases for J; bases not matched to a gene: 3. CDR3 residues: CASSLGTGYTNEKLFF. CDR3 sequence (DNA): TGCGCCAGCAGCTTGGGGACAGGGTACACTAATGAAAAACTGTTTTTT. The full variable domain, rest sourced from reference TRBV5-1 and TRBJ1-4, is KAGVTQTPRYLIKTRGQQVTLSCSPISGHRSVSWYQQTPGQGLQFLFEYFSETQRNKGNFPGRFSGRQFSNSRSEMNVSTLELGDSALYLCASSLGTGYTNEKLFFGSGTQLSVL.